The 14 T cell receptor beta chains listed next were all sequenced from one sample in a study of cytotoxic CD8 clonotypes in ibrutinib-treated CLL. Assay: immunoSEQ multiplex PCR; the TCRdb copy retains only in-frame clones and omits some. The top ten clones hold about 6.4% of a sample with 200,000 to 250,000 clones, roughly 77% of them seen once. Material: PBMCs, obtained after 12 months of ibrutinib treatment. The source of these receptors is a human donor with chronic lymphocytic leukemia.

In its sample, this clone was seen a few times. The rearrangement joins TRBV5-1 to TRBJ1-6; D might be TRBD1 (6 bases). CDR1 and CDR2 (germline): SGHRS, YFSETQ. The CDR3 runs to 14 residues. The V end lost 2 bases, the J end lost 8 bases, and 11 bases lay between the germline ends. CDR3 region: CASSFTGTDSPLHF. DNA of the CDR3: TGCGCCAGCAGCTTTACAGGGACTGATTCACCCCTCCACTTT.

V is TRBV7-9 and J is TRBJ1-2; D ambiguous. The V gene's germline CDR1 is SEHNR and CDR2 FQNEAQ (reference sequence). CDR3 length: 15 residues. The V end lost 2 bases, the J end lost 8 bases, and 18 bases lay between the germline ends. CDR3 residues: CASSLLVREGGGYTF. CDR3 nucleotide sequence: TGTGCCAGCAGCTTATTGGTCCGGGAGGGAGGAGGCTACACCTTC.

The chain has TRBV29-1 and TRBJ2-3; TRBD2 aligns across 9 bases. Germline V gene data show CDR1 as SQVTM and CDR2 as ANQGSEA. V shed 5 bases and J 0 bases; nucleotides not matched to a gene: 3. The length of the CDR3 is 14 residues. In nucleotides, the CDR3 is TGCAGCGTTCTGACTAGCGGAAGCACAGATACGCAGTATTTT. Translation: CSVLTSGSTDTQYF.

The chain has TRBV7-9 and TRBJ2-3; 9 positions match TRBD2. V gave up 4 bases and J gave up 3 bases; unmatched junction bases: 5. The CDR3 covers 15 residues. The germline gives CDR1 SEHNR, CDR2 FQNEAQ (reference sequence). The CDR3 DNA is TGTGCCAGCAGCTCTGGACTAGCGCCTACAGATACGCAGTATTTT. Its protein is CASSSGLAPTDTQYF.

The chain is built from TRBV7-6 and TRBJ2-3; TRBD2 matches 8 bases. The germline gives CDR1 SGHVS, CDR2 FNYEAQ. The CDR3 loop spans 15 amino acids. The V gene end was trimmed by 5 bases and the J gene end by 1 base; junction bases not matched to a gene: 5. CDR3 in amino acids: CASSPGGARTDTQYF. CDR3 DNA: TGTGCCAGCAGCCCGGGAGGGGCGCGCACAGATACGCAGTATTTT.

The rearrangement joins TRBV6-5 to TRBJ2-7; 8 bases fit TRBD1. V dropped 6 bases and J dropped 3; count of bases not matched to a gene: 10. Germline CDR1 is MNHEY and CDR2 is SVGAGI. The CDR3 totals 15 residues. The CDR3 DNA reads as TGTGCCAGCAGCCGGGACAGGAGCCGCGTCTACGAGCAGTACTTC. Its protein product is CASSRDRSRVYEQYF.

The chain links TRBV13 to TRBJ2-7, with D possibly being TRBD2 (5 bases). The CDR3 contains 13 residues. Germline loops: CDR1 PRHDT, CDR2 FYEKMQ (reference sequence). V was clipped by 5 bases and J by 3 bases, with 11 bases between them. DNA of the CDR3: TGTGCCAGCAGCCCCCGAGGGCACTACGAGCAGTACTTC. This sequence encodes CASSPRGHYEQYF.

This clone appeared a single time. This chain uses TRBV7-8 with TRBJ1-1, with D uncertain. Trimming cost V 1 base and J 12 bases, with 15 bases left between them. The CDR3 contains 13 residues. The V gene's germline CDR1 is SGHVS and CDR2 FQNEAQ. The CDR3 region is CASSLGASERTFF. The CDR3 DNA reads TGTGCCAGCAGCTTAGGGGCCTCAGAGAGAACTTTCTTT. The full variable domain, rest sourced from reference TRBV7-8 and TRBJ1-1, is GAGVSQSPRYKVAKRGQDVALRCDPISGHVSLFWYQQALGQGPEFLTYFQNEAQLDKSGLPSDRFFAERPEGSVSTLKIQRTQQEDSAVYLCASSLGASERTFFGQGTRLTVV.

J is TRBJ1-1 and V is TRBV5-4; no firm D call. Germline V gene data show CDR1 as SGHNT and CDR2 as YYREEE (reference sequence). The CDR3 has 15 residues. V was cut by 1 base and J by 1 base, with 11 bases left in between. The chain's CDR3 is CASSLKGTRNTEAFF. The CDR3 DNA sequence: TGTGCCAGCAGCTTGAAGGGTACTCGGAACACTGAAGCTTTCTTT.

This clone has a handful of counts. This rearrangement joins TRBV2 to TRBJ1-2; 10 bases match TRBD1. CDR3 length: 14 amino acids. J was trimmed by 6 bases and V by 6 bases; bases with no gene match: 7. Germline V gene data show CDR1 as SNHLY and CDR2 as FYNNEI. The CDR3 DNA reads TGTGCCAGCAGACCAATCGGGACAGGGGATGGCTACACCTTC. Translating gives CASRPIGTGDGYTF.

The chain combines TRBV10-3 with TRBJ2-2; D perhaps matches TRBD1 (5 bases). The CDR3 has 14 residues. The germline V gene encodes CDR1 ENHRY and CDR2 SYGVKD. V shed 11 bases and J shed 0 bases, with 13 bases lying between them. CDR3 bases: TGTGCCTCGAAGGACACTTCGAACACCGGGGAGCTGTTTTTT. Its translation is CASKDTSNTGELFF.

V is TRBV11-3 and J is TRBJ2-1, with TRBD1 matching over 7 bases. The CDR3 length is 17 residues. Looked up from germline, CDR1 is SGHNT and CDR2 is YENEEA. J lost 1 base, V lost 3 bases, and 9 bases had no gene match. The CDR3 region has the DNA TGTGCCAGCAGCTTTCGTACAGGGGCGGGTTCCTACAATGAGCAGTTCTTC. Amino acid sequence: CASSFRTGAGSYNEQFF.

The CDR3 nucleotides read TGTGCCAGCAGTTCCGGGACAGGATCCTACGAGCAGTACTTC. Residues: CASSSGTGSYEQYF. The V gene is TRBV6-5, the J gene TRBJ2-7; the match to TRBD1 covers 8 bases. The germline V gene encodes CDR1 MNHEY and CDR2 SVGAGI. The CDR3 totals 14 residues. J gave up 1 base and V 4 bases, and 3 bases lay outside the gene matches.

J is TRBJ2-5 and V is TRBV7-2, with D tentatively TRBD2 (5 bases). The V gene's germline CDR1 is SGHTA and CDR2 FQGNSA. The CDR3 is 13 residues long. Trimming cost V 4 bases and J 5 bases, with 11 bases left between them. CDR3 residues: CASSSTRMETQYF. The CDR3 coding sequence is TGTGCCAGCAGCTCTACTAGAATGGAGACCCAGTACTTC.